This TCR beta chain was sequenced during a study of OX40 agonist ivuxolimab in advanced cancers. Study-wide context: Three patients, one with hepatocellular carcinoma and two with cutaneous melanoma, responded partially.

Method: immunoSEQ multiplex PCR; TCRdb's copy keeps in-frame clones and lacks some. The sample shows tens of thousands of clones, around three quarters of them seen only once. The CDR3 sequence is 13 residues long. Germline loops: CDR1 MNHEY, CDR2 SMNVEV (reference sequence). With 4 bases removed from V and 0 bases from J, the gap between germline ends came to 4 bases. A remark on this clone: Its antigen is undetermined.

Study-wide findings and caveats: CD4+ and CD8+ blood T cells expanded clonally by week 6 at 0.1 to 3.0 mg/kg. Low normalized T-cell clonal expansion was also seen in some nonresponders.

The sample here was CD4+ or CD8+ T cells sorted from blood, taken in a trial of the OX40 agonist ivuxolimab. The V call is TRBV27, the J call TRBJ2-4, with D uncertain. This receptor was identified in an adult with an advanced solid tumor such as melanoma, head and neck, liver or kidney cancer. CDR3 coding DNA: TGTGCCAGCAGTTCCTCAGCCAAAAACATTCAGTACTTC. Translation: CASSSSAKNIQYF.